This T cell receptor (beta chain) was recorded in a study of tumor-infiltrating lymphocytes in primary liver carcinoma. From 500 ng of total RNA, TCR beta-specific cDNA was reverse-transcribed using a constant-region primer. A slightly modified ARM-PCR protocol with three nested multiplex PCR rounds produced these TCR beta libraries. Amplification in the first two PCR rounds was performed using TRBV1-TRBV30 forward primers and a C-beta reverse primer for approximately 10 cycles each. MiXCR, applied by TCRdb to the multiplex PCR reads, yields one record per CDR3 protein. The sample gives around 170,000 distinct CDR3 sequences, about 60% of which show up once; less than 75% is in the top ten. The germline V gene has CDR1 SGHAT and CDR2 FQNNGV. The CDR3 extends over 16 amino acids. Concerning this clonotype itself: At one end the junction does not follow the germline gene, possibly because of a read error.

Germline DNA was also extracted, with blood RNA taken from unsorted whole blood. Before the operation took place, four milliliters of peripheral blood were collected. The specimen was peripheral blood. This receptor was taken from a man aged 35 to 55 with primary liver carcinoma and hepatitis B virus infection. The chain combines TRBV11-2 with TRBJ2-3; 7 bases line up with TRBD2. The CDR3 bases are TGTGCCTGCAGCTTAGGTCGAGTGGGAGGGGCAGATACGCAGTATTTT. Amino acids: CACSLGRVGGADTQYF.